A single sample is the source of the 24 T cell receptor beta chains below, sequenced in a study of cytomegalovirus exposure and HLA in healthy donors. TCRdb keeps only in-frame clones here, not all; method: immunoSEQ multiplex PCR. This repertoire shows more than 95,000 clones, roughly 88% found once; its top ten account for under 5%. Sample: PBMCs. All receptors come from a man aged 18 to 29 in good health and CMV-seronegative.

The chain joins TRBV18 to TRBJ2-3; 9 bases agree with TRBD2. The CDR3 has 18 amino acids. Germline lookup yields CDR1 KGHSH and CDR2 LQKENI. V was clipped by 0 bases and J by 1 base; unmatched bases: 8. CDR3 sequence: CASSPPRAGGPGTDTQYF. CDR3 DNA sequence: TGTGCCAGCTCACCACCGAGGGCGGGAGGGCCCGGCACAGATACGCAGTATTTT.

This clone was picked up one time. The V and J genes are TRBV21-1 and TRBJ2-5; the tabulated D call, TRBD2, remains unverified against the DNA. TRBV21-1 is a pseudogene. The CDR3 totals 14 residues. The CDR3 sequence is CASSKGGLAETQYF. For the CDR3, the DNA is TGTGCCAGCAGCAAAGGGGGTCTAGCAGAGACCCAGTACTTC.

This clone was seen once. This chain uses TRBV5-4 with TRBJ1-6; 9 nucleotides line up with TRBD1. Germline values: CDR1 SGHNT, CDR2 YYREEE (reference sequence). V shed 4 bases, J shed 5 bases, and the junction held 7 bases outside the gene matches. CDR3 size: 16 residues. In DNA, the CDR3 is TGTGCCAGCAGCCGGGGACAGGGACTCGATAATTCACCCCTCCACTTT. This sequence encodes CASSRGQGLDNSPLHF. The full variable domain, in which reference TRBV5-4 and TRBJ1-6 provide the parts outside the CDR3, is ETGVTQSPTHLIKTRGQQVTLRCSSQSGHNTVSWYQQALGQGPQFIFQYYREEENGRGNFPPRFSGLQFPNYSSELNVNALELDDSALYLCASSRGQGLDNSPLHFGNGTRLTVT.

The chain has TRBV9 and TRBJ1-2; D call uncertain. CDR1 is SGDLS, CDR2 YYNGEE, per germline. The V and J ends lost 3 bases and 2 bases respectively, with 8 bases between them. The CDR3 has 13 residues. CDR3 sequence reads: CASSDGENYGYTF. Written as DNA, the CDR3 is TGTGCCAGCAGCGATGGAGAGAACTATGGCTACACCTTC.

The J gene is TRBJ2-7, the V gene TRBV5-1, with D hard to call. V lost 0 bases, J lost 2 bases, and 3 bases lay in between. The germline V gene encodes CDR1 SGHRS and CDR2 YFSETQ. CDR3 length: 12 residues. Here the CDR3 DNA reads TGCGCCAGCAGCTTGGACACCTACGAGCAGTACTTC. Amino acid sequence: CASSLDTYEQYF.

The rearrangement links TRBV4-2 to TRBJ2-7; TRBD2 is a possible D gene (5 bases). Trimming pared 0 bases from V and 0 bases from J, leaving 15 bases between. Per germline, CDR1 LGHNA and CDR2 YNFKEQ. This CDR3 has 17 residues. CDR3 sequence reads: CASSQDRQRSSSYEQYF. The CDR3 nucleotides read TGTGCCAGCAGCCAAGATCGCCAGCGGTCAAGCTCCTACGAGCAGTACTTC.

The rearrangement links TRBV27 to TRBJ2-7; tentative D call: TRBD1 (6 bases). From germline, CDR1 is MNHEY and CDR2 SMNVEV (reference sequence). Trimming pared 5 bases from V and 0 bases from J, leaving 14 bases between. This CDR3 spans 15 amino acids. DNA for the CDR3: TGTGCCAGCAGTCAGGGGTTGGGGACCTCCTACGAGCAGTACTTC. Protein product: CASSQGLGTSYEQYF.

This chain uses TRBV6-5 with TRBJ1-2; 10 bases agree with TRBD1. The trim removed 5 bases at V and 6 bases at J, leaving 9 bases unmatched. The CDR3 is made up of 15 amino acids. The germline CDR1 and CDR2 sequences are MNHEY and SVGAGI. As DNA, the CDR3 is TGTGCCAGCAGTGGACGGGACAGGGGATTCGATGGCTACACCTTC. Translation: CASSGRDRGFDGYTF.

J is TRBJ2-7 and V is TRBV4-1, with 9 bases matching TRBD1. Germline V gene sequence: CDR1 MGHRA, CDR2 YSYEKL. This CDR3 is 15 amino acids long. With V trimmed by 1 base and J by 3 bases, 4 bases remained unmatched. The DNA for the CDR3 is TGCGCCAGCAGCCAAGCCGGGACAGGGCTCTACGAGCAGTACTTC. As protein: CASSQAGTGLYEQYF.

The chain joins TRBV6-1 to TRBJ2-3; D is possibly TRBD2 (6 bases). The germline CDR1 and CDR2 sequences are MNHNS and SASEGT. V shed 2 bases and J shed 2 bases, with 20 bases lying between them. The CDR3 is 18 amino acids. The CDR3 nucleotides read TGTGCCAGCAGTGAAATTTCCCCGACTAGTTCGTACACAGATACGCAGTATTTT. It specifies CASSEISPTSSYTDTQYF.

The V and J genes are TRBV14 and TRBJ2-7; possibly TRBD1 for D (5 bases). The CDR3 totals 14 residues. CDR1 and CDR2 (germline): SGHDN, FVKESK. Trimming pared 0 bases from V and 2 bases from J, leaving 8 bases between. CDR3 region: CASSQDRAPYEQYF. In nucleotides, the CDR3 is TGTGCCAGCAGCCAAGACAGGGCCCCCTACGAGCAGTACTTC.

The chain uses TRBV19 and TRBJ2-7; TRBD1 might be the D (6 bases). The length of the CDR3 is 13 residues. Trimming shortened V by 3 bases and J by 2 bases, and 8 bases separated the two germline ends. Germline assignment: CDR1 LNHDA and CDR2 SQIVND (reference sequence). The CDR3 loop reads CASSIAGAYEQYF. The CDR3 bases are TGTGCCAGTAGTATTGCAGGGGCCTACGAGCAGTACTTC.

This CDR3 reads CASRNDLVGEQFF. CDR3 sequence (DNA): TGTGCCAGCAGGAACGATCTAGTGGGTGAGCAGTTCTTC. The chain carries TRBV27 and TRBJ2-1; D is uncertain. CDR3 length: 13 amino acids. Per germline, CDR1 MNHEY and CDR2 SMNVEV (reference sequence). V was pared by 6 bases and J by 9 bases, with 15 bases between.

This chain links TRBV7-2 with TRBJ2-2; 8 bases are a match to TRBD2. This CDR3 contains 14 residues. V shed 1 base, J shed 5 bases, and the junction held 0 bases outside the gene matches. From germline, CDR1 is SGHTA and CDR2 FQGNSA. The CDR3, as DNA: TGTGCCAGCAGCTTAGTAGCGGGAACCGGGGAGCTGTTTTTT. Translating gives CASSLVAGTGELFF.

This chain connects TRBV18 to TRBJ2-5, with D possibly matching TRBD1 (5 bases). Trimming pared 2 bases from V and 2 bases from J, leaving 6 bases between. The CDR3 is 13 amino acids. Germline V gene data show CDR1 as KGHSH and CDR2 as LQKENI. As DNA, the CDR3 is TGTGCCAGCTCACCAAGGGGTCAAGAGACCCAGTACTTC. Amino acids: CASSPRGQETQYF.

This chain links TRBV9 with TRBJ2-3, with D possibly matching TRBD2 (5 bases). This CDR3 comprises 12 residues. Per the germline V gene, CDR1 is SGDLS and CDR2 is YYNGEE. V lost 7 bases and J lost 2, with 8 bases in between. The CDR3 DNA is TGTGCCAGCGGACTGAACACAGATACGCAGTATTTT. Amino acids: CASGLNTDTQYF. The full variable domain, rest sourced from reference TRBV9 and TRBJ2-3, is DSGVTQTPKHLITATGQRVTLRCSPRSGDLSVYWYQQSLDQGLQFLIQYYNGEERAKGNILERFSAQQFPDLHSELNLSSLELGDSALYFCASGLNTDTQYFGPGTRLTVL.

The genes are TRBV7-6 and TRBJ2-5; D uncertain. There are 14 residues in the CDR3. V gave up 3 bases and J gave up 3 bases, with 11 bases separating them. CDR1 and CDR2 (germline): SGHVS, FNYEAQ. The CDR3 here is CASSFLGSKETQYF. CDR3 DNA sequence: TGTGCCAGCAGCTTCCTCGGGTCCAAAGAGACCCAGTACTTC.

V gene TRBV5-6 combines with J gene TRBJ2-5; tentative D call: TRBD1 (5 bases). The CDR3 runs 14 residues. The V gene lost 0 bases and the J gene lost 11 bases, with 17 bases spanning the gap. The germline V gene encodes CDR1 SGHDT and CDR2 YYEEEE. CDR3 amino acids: CASSLAGKSSGQYF. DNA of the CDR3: TGTGCCAGCAGCTTGGCAGGGAAGAGCTCTGGGCAGTACTTC.

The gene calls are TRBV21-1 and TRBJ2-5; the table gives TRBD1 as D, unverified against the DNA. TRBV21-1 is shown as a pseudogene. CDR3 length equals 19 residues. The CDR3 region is CASSKEGDMAGGGWETQYF. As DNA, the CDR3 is TGTGCCAGCAGCAAAGAGGGAGACATGGCAGGGGGCGGGTGGGAGACCCAGTACTTC.

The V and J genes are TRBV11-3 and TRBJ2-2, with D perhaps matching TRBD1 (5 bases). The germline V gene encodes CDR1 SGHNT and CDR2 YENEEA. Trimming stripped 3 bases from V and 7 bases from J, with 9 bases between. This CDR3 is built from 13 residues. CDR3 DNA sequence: TGTGCCAGCAGCTTCGACAGCCGCGGGGAGCTGTTTTTT. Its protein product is CASSFDSRGELFF. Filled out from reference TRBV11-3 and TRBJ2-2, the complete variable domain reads EAGVVQSPRYKIIEKKQPVAFWCNPISGHNTLYWYLQNLGQGPELLIRYENEEAVDDSQLPKDRFSAERLKGVDSTLKIQPAELGDSAVYLCASSFDSRGELFFGEGSRLTVL.

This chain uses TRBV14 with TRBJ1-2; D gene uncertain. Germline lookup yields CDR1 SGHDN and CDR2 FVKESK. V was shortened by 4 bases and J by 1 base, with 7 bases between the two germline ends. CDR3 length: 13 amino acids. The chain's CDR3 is CASSPTDNYGYTF. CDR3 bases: TGTGCCAGCAGCCCAACAGATAACTATGGCTACACCTTC.

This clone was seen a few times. This CDR3 is CASSLVSGSLDTQYF. DNA of the CDR3: TGCGCCAGCAGCTTGGTGAGCGGGAGTTTAGATACGCAGTATTTT. The chain combines TRBV5-1 with TRBJ2-3; 8 bases line up with TRBD2. Per germline, CDR1 SGHRS and CDR2 YFSETQ. Losses at the gene ends were 0 bases for V and 5 bases for J; bases not matched to a gene: 5. The CDR3 totals 15 residues.

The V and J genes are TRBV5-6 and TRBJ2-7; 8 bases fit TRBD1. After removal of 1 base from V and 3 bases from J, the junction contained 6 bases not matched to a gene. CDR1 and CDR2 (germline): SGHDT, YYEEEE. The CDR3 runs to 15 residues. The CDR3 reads CASSLIGTGDYEQYF. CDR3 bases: TGTGCCAGCAGCTTGATCGGGACAGGAGACTACGAGCAGTACTTC.

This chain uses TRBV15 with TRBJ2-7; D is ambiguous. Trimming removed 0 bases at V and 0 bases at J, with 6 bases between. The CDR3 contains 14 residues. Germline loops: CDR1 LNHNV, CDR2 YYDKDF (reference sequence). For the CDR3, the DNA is TGTGCCACCAGCAGAGATGGCTCCTCCTACGAGCAGTACTTC. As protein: CATSRDGSSYEQYF.